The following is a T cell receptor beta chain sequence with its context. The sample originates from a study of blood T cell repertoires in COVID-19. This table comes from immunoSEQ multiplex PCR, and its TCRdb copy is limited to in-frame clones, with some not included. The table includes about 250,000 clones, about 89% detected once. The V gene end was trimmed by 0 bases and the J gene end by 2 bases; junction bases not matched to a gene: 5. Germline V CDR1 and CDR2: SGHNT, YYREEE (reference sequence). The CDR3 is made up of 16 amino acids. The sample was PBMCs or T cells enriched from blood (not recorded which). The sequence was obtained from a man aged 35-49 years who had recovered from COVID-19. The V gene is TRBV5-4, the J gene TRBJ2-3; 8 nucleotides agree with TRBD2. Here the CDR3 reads CASSLVLAGITDTQYF. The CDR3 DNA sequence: TGTGCCAGCAGCTTGGTATTAGCGGGGATCACAGATACGCAGTATTTT.